A selection of T cell receptor beta chains follows, all from one sample in a study of blood T cells in healthy people across ages. From the 5' RACE reads, TCRdb called clonotypes with MiXCR, one entry per CDR3 protein. The sample includes some 700,000 distinct CDR3 sequences, about a fifth of them seen just once. The specimen was blood. These receptor sequences come from a man in his 70s in good health. Each CDR3 is given without its conserved first and last residue. Each record gives: V gene, CDR3 protein.

v_call: TRBV5-1
cdr3_aa: ASSLVIQGAREQY

v_call: TRBV21-1
cdr3_aa: ASSKLQRGGYT

v_call: TRBV28
cdr3_aa: ASEPGFTDTQY

v_call: TRBV20-1
cdr3_aa: SASPGGVGLPLH

v_call: TRBV20-1
cdr3_aa: SARNLRFGGGETQY

v_call: TRBV5-1
cdr3_aa: TSSVSGGADTQY

v_call: TRBV11-3
cdr3_aa: ASSRVDLRGTQY

v_call: TRBV25-1
cdr3_aa: ASRTTAGEVSGYT

v_call: TRBV5-1
cdr3_aa: ASSLPGTSGAQETQY

v_call: TRBV20-1
cdr3_aa: SAPLALGETQY

v_call: TRBV28
cdr3_aa: ASYLGVNTEAF

v_call: TRBV27
cdr3_aa: ASSRGTSANNEQF

v_call: TRBV28
cdr3_aa: ASSPTLDRGLEAF

v_call: TRBV9
cdr3_aa: AGSGSTGVTYNEQF

v_call: TRBV9
cdr3_aa: ASSPSGGTGAF

v_call: TRBV20-1
cdr3_aa: SVRGVGVGTQY

v_call: TRBV4-1
cdr3_aa: ASSQDESTSFRNEQF

v_call: TRBV9
cdr3_aa: ASSQRTATEAF

v_call: TRBV14
cdr3_aa: ASSQLGTATNYGYT

v_call: TRBV12-3/TRBV12-4
cdr3_aa: ASSFDWVGEQY

v_call: TRBV27
cdr3_aa: ASRGAGTSHEQY

v_call: TRBV20-1
cdr3_aa: SATRNEKLF

v_call: TRBV27
cdr3_aa: ASRPLRDRNTGELF

v_call: TRBV29-1
cdr3_aa: SVGPGQGFITEAF

v_call: TRBV27
cdr3_aa: ASSLLAGVRETQY

v_call: TRBV6-1
cdr3_aa: ASSRSGGASETQY

v_call: TRBV6-2/TRBV6-3
cdr3_aa: ASRAVGTGKTYEQY

v_call: TRBV5-1
cdr3_aa: ASSEDSLYETQY

v_call: TRBV15
cdr3_aa: ATSRDPGLTNEKLF

v_call: TRBV7-2
cdr3_aa: ASTGGANQPQH

v_call: TRBV5-1
cdr3_aa: ASRMGSLNEQF

v_call: TRBV7-8
cdr3_aa: ASSLGGGREKLF

v_call: TRBV4-2
cdr3_aa: ASRQGPNYGYT

v_call: TRBV2
cdr3_aa: ASSETRLGGYNEQF

v_call: TRBV18
cdr3_aa: ASSTGQAGSTDTQY

v_call: TRBV7-6
cdr3_aa: ASSTQGRSPLH

v_call: TRBV5-1
cdr3_aa: ASSKGQGSNEKLF

v_call: TRBV20-1
cdr3_aa: SASWQGKEAF

v_call: TRBV4-3
cdr3_aa: ASSQGGGMGMTNEKLF

v_call: TRBV5-1
cdr3_aa: ASSIPGPTREQY

v_call: TRBV20-1
cdr3_aa: SASWSGPGQF

v_call: TRBV11-1
cdr3_aa: ASSKRGGTLNEKLF

v_call: TRBV5-1
cdr3_aa: ASRPTQGPTEAF

v_call: TRBV11-2
cdr3_aa: ASSFHRDTGIYEQY

v_call: TRBV5-1
cdr3_aa: ASSLVGGDNGYT

v_call: TRBV11-3
cdr3_aa: ASSLLLGEQF

v_call: TRBV11-3
cdr3_aa: ASSLVVRLPYNEQF

v_call: TRBV7-6
cdr3_aa: ASSDPGKSNYNEQF

v_call: TRBV28
cdr3_aa: ASRGTFYSGNTIY

v_call: TRBV20-1
cdr3_aa: SARNLHRLAGANVLT

v_call: TRBV3-1
cdr3_aa: ASSQSAGDTYEQY

v_call: TRBV28
cdr3_aa: ASTLLGQGEAF

v_call: TRBV29-1
cdr3_aa: SGRTGGGKNIQY

v_call: TRBV5-1
cdr3_aa: ASSPRTATEGNIQY

v_call: TRBV12-3/TRBV12-4
cdr3_aa: ASSLAASEGEQF

v_call: TRBV5-1
cdr3_aa: ASSLGGTAMNTEAF

v_call: TRBV11-3
cdr3_aa: ASSSGSGRFADTQY

v_call: TRBV10-3
cdr3_aa: AIAGGRTDTQY